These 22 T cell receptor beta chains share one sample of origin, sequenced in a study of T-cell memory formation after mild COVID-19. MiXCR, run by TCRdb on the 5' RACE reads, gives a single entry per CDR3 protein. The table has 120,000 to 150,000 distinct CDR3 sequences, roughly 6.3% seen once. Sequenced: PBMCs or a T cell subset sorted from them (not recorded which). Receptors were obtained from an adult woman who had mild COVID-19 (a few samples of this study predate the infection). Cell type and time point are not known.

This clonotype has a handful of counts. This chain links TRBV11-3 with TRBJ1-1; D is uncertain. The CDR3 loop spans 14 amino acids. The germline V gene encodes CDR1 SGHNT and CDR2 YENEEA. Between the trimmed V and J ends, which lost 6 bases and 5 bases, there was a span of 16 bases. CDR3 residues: CASSGGQPGTEAFF. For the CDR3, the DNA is TGTGCCAGCAGTGGAGGGCAGCCGGGAACTGAAGCTTTCTTT.

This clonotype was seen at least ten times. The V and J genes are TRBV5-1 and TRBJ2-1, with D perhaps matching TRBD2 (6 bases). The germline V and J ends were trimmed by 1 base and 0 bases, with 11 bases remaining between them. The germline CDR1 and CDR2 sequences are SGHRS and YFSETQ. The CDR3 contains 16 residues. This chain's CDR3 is CASSLRAGSSYNEQFF. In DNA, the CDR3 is TGCGCCAGCAGCTTGCGGGCGGGAAGCTCCTACAATGAGCAGTTCTTC.

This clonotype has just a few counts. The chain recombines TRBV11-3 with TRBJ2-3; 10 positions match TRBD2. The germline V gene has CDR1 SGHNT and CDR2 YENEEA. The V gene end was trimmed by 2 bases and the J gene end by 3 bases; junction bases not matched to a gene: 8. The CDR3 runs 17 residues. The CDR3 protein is CASSLSWPSGSTDTQYF. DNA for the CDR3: TGTGCCAGCAGCTTATCTTGGCCTAGCGGGAGTACAGATACGCAGTATTTT.

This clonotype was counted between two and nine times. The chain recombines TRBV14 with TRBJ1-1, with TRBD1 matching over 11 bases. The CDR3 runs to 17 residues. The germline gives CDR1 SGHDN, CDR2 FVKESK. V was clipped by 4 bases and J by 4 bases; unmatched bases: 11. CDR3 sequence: CASSRILGTGGGTEAFF. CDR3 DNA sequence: TGTGCCAGCAGCCGGATACTGGGGACAGGGGGTGGCACTGAAGCTTTCTTT.

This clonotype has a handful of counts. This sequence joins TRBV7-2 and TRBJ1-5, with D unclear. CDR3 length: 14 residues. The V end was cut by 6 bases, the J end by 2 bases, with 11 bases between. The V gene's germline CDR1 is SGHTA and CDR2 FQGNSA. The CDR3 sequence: CASRSGEGNQPQHF. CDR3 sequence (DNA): TGTGCCAGCAGGTCCGGAGAGGGCAATCAGCCCCAGCATTTT.

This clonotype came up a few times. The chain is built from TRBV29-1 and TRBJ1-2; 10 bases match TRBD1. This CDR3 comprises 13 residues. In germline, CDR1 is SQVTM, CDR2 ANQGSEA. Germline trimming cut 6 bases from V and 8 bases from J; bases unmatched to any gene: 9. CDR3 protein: CSVVPGQGWGYTF. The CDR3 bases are TGCAGCGTCGTACCGGGACAGGGGTGGGGCTACACCTTC. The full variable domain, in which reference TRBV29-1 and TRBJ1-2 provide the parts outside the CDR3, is SAVISQKPSRDICQRGTSLTIQCQVDSQVTMMFWYRQQPGQSLTLIATANQGSEATYESGFVIDKFPISRPNLTFSTLTVSNMSPEDSSIYLCSVVPGQGWGYTFGSGTRLTVV.

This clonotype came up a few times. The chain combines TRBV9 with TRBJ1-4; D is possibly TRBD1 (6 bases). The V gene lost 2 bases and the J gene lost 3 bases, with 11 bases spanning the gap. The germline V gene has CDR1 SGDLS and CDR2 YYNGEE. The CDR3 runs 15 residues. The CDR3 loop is CASSVRDTSNEKLFF. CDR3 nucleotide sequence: TGTGCCAGCAGCGTTCGGGACACCTCTAATGAAAAACTGTTTTTT.

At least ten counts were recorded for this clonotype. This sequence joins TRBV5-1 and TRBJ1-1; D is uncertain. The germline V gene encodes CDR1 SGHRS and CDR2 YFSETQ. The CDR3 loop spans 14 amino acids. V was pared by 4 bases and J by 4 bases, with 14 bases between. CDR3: CASSDGRAFTEAFF. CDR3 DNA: TGCGCCAGCAGCGACGGACGGGCTTTCACTGAAGCTTTCTTT.

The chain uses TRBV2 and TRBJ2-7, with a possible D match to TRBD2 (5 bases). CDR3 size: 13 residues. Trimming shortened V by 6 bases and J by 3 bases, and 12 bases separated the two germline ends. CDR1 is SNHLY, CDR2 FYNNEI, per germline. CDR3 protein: CASRELVVYEQYF. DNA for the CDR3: TGTGCCAGCAGGGAACTAGTGGTCTACGAGCAGTACTTC.

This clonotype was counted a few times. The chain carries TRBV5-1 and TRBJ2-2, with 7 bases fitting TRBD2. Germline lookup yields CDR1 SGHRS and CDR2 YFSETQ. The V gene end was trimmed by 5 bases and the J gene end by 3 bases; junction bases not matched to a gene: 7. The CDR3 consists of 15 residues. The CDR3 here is CASRPSGKDTGELFF. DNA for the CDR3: TGCGCCAGCAGACCGAGCGGGAAGGACACCGGGGAGCTGTTTTTT.

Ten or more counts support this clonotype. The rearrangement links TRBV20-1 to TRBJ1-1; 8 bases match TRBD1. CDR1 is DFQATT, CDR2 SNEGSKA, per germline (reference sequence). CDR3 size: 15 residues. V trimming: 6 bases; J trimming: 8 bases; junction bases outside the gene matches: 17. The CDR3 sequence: CSARPGTGLSREAFF. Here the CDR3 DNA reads TGCAGTGCCAGACCCGGGACAGGCCTTTCTCGGGAAGCTTTCTTT.

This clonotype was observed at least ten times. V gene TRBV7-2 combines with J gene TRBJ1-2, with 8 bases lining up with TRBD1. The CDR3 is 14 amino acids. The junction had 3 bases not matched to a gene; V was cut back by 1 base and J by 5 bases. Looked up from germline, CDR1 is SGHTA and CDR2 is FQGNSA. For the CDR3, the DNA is TGTGCCAGCAGCTTAGAGTACAGGGGGTATGGCTACACCTTC. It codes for CASSLEYRGYGYTF. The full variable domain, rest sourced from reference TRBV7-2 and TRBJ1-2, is GAGVSQSPSNKVTEKGKDVELRCDPISGHTALYWYRQSLGQGLEFLIYFQGNSAPDKSGLPSDRFSAERTGGSVSTLTIQRTQQEDSAVYLCASSLEYRGYGYTFGSGTRLTVV.

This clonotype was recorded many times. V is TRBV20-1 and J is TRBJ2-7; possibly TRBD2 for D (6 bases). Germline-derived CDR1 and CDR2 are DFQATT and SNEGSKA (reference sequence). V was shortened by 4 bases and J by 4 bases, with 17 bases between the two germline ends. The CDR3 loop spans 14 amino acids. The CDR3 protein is CSAIIPGGTYEQYF. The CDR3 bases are TGCAGTGCTATAATTCCAGGTGGGACTTACGAGCAGTACTTC.

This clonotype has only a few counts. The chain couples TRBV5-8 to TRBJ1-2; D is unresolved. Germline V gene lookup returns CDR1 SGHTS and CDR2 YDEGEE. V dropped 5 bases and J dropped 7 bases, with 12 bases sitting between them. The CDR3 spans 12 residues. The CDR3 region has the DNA TGTGCCAGCAGATCGGCCCTCGGTGGCTACACCTTC. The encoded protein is CASRSALGGYTF.

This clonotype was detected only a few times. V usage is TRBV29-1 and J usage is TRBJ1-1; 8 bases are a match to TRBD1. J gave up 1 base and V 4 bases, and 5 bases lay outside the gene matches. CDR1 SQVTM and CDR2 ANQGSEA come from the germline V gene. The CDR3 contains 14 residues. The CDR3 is CSVGGQGGNTEAFF. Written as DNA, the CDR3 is TGCAGCGTTGGCGGACAGGGAGGGAACACTGAAGCTTTCTTT.

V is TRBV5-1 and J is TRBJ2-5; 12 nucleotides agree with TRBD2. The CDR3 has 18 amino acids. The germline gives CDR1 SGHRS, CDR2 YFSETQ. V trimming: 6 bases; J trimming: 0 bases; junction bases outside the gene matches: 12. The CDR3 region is CASTLRASGGDYQETQYF. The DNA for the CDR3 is TGCGCCAGCACCCTGCGGGCTAGCGGGGGGGACTACCAAGAGACCCAGTACTTC.

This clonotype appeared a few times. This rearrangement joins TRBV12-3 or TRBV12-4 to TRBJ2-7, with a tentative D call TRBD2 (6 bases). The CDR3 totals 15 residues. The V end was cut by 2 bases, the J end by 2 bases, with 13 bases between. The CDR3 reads CASSLITGLTYEQYF. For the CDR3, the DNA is TGTGCCAGCAGTTTAATCACAGGACTAACCTACGAGCAGTACTTC.

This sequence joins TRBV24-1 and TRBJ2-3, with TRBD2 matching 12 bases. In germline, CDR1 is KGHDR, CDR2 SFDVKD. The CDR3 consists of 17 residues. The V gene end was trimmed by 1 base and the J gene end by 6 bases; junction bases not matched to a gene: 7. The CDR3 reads CATSDFRTSGALDTQYF. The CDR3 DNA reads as TGTGCCACCAGTGATTTTCGGACTAGCGGGGCGCTCGATACGCAGTATTTT.

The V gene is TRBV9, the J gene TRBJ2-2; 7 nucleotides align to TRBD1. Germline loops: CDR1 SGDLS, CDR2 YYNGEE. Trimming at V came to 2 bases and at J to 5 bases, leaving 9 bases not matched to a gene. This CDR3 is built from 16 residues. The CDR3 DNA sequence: TGTGCCAGCAGCGTCAGGGGGAGCCCGGGGACCGGGGAGCTGTTTTTT. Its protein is CASSVRGSPGTGELFF.

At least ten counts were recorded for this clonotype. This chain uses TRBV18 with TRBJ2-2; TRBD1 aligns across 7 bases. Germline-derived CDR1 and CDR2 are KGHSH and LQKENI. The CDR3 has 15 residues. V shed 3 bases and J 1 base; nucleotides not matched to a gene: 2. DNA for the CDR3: TGTGCCAGCTCACCTCAGGGGGTGAACACCGGGGAGCTGTTTTTT. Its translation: CASSPQGVNTGELFF.

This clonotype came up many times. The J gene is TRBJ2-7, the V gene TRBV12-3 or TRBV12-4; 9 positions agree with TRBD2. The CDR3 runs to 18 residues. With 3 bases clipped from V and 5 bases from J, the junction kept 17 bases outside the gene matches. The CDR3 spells CASSLISLAGFGDHEQYF. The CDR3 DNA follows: TGTGCCAGCAGTTTGATTAGTCTAGCGGGGTTTGGAGACCACGAGCAGTACTTC.

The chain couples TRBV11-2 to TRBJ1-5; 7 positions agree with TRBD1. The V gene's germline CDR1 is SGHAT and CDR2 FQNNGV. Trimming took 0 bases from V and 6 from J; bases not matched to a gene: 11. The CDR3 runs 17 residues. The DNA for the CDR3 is TGTGCCAGCAGCTTAGATGCCGGCCAGGGGGTGTCTCAGCCCCAGCATTTT. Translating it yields CASSLDAGQGVSQPQHF. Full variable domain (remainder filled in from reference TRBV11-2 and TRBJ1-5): EAGVAQSPRYKIIEKRQSVAFWCNPISGHATLYWYQQILGQGPKLLIQFQNNGVVDDSQLPKDRFSAERLKGVDSTLKIQPAKLEDSAVYLCASSLDAGQGVSQPQHFGDGTRLSIL.